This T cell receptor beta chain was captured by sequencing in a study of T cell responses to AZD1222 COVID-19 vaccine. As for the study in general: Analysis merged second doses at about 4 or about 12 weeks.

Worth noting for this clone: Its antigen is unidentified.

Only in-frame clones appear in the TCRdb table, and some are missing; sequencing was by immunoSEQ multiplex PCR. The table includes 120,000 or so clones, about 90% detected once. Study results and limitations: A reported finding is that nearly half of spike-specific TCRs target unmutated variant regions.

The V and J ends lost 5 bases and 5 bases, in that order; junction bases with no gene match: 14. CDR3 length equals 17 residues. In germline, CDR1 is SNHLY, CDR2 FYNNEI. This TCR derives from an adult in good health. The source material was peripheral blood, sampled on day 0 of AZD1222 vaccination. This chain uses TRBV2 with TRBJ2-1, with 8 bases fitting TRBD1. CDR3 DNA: TGTGCCAGCAGTCAAATACATGGACAGGGCACTCACAATGAGCAGTTCTTC. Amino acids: CASSQIHGQGTHNEQFF. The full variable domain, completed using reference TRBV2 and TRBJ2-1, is EPEVTQTPSHQVTQMGQEVILRCVPISNHLYFYWYRQILGQKVEFLVSFYNNEISEKSEIFDDQFSVERPDGSNFTLKIRSTKLEDSAMYFCASSQIHGQGTHNEQFFGPGTRLTVL.